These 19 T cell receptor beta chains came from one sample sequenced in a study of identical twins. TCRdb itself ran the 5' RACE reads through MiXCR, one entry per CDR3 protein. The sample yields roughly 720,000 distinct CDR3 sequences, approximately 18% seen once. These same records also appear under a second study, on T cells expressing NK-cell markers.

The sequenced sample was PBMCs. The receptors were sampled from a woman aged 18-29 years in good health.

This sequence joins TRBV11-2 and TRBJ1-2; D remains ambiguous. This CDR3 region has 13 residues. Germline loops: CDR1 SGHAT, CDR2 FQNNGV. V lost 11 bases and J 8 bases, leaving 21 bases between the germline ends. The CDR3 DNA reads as TGTGCCGACGGAAGGTCGCTTGATAACGGCTACACCTTC. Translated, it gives CADGRSLDNGYTF.

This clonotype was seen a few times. CDR3 bases: TGCGCCAGCAGCTTGGCTCCGGGGCCCGGGGAGCTGTTTTTT. Protein product: CASSLAPGPGELFF. The chain links TRBV5-1 to TRBJ2-2; D is possibly TRBD1 or TRBD2 (5 bases each). The CDR3 has 14 residues. CDR1 is SGHRS and CDR2 is YFSETQ in the germline V gene. Trimming cost V 0 bases and J 6 bases, with 9 bases left between them.

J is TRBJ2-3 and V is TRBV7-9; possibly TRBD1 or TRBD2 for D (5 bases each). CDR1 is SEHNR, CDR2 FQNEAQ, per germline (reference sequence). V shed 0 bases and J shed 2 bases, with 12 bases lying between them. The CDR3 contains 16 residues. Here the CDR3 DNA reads TGTGCCAGCAGCTTAGCGGCTTCCGGGGCCACAGATACGCAGTATTTT. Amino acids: CASSLAASGATDTQYF.

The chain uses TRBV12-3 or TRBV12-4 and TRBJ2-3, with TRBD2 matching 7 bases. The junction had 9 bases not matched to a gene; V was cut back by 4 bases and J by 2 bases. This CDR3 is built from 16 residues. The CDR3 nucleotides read TGTGCCAGCAGTTCCCGACTAGCTAGGGACACAGATACGCAGTATTTT. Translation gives CASSSRLARDTDTQYF.

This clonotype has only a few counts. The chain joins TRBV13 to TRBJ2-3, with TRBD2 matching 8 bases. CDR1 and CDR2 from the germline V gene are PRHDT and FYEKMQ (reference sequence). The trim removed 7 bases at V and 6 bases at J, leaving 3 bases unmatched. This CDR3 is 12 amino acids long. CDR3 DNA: TGTGCCAGCACAGCGGGAGCGGATACGCAGTATTTT. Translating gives CASTAGADTQYF. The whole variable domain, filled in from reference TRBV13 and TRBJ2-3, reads AAGVIQSPRHLIKEKRETATLKCYPIPRHDTVYWYQQGPGQDPQFLISFYEKMQSDKGSIPDRFSAQQFSDYHSELNMSSLELGDSALYFCASTAGADTQYFGPGTRLTVL.

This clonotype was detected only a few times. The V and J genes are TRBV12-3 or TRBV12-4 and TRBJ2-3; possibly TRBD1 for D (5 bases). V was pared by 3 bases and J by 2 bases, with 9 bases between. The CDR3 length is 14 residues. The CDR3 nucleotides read TGTGCCAGCAGTTTTCAGGGAATCACAGATACGCAGTATTTT. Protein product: CASSFQGITDTQYF.

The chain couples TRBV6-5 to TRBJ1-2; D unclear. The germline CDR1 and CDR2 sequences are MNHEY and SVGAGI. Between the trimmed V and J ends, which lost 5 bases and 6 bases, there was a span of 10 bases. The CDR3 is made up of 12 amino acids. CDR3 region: CASSPTRHGYTF. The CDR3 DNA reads TGTGCCAGCAGTCCAACTAGACATGGCTACACCTTC.

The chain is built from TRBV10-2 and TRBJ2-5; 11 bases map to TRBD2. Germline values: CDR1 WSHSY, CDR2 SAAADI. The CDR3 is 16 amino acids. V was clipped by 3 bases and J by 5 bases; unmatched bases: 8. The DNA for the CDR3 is TGCGCCAGCAGTGACTTAGCGGGAGGGCCTATGGAGACCCAGTACTTC. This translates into CASSDLAGGPMETQYF.

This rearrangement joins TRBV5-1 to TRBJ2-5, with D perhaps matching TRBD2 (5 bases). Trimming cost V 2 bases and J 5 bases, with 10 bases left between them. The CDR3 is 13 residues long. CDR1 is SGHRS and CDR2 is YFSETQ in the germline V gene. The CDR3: CASSLSTGETQYF. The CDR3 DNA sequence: TGCGCCAGCAGCTTAAGTACGGGGGAGACCCAGTACTTC.

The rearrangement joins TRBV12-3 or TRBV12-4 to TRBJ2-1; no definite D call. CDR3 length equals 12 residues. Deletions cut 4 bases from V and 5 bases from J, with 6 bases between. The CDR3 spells CASSSEDNEQFF. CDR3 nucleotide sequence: TGTGCCAGCAGTTCAGAGGACAATGAGCAGTTCTTC.

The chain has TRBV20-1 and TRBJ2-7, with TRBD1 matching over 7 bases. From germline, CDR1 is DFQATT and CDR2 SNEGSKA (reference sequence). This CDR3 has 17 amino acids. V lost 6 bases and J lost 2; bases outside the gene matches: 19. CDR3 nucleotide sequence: TGCAGTGCCCTCCCAGGAACAGGGGAGTATTCGGCCTACGAGCAGTACTTC. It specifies CSALPGTGEYSAYEQYF.

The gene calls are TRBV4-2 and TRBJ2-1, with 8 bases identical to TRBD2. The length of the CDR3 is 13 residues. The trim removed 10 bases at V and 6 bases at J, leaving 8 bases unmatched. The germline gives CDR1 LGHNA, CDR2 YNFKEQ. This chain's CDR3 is CATEREWGNEQFF. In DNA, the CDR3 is TGTGCCACCGAGCGGGAGTGGGGCAATGAGCAGTTCTTC.

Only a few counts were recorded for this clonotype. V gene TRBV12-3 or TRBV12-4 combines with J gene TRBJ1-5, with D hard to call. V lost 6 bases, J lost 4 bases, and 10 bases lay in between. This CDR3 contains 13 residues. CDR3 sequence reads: CASRREGNQPQHF. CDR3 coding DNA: TGTGCCAGCAGACGGGAGGGAAATCAGCCCCAGCATTTT.

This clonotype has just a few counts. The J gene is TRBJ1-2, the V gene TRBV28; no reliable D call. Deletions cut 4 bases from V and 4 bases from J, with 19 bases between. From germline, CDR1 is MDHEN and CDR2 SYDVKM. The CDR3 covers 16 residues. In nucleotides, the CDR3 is TGTGCCAGCAGTTCCACAAACGAGGACCGCGGCTATGGCTACACCTTC. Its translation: CASSSTNEDRGYGYTF.

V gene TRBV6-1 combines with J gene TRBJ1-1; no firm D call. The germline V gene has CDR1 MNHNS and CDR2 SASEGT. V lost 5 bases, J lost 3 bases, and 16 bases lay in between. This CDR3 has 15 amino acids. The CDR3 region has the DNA TGTGCCAGCAGTCCCCTCGGGGTCCGGGACACTGAAGCTTTCTTT. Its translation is CASSPLGVRDTEAFF.

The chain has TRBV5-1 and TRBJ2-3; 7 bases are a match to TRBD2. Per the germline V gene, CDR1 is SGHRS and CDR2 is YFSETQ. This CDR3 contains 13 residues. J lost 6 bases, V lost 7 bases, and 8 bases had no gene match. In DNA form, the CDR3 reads TGCGCCAGCCAGCGGGGCCCCGGGGATACGCAGTATTTT. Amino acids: CASQRGPGDTQYF.

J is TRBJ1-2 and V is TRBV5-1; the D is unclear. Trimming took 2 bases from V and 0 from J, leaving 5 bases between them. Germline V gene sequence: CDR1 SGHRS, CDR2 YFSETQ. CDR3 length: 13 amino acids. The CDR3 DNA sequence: TGCGCCAGCAGCTTAGATGCTAACTATGGCTACACCTTC. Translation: CASSLDANYGYTF.

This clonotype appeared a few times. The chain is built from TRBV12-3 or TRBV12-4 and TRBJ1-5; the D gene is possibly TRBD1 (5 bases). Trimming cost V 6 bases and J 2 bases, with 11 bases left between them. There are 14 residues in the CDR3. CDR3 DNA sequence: TGTGCCAGCAGGGGGGTACGTGGCAATCAGCCCCAGCATTTT. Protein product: CASRGVRGNQPQHF.

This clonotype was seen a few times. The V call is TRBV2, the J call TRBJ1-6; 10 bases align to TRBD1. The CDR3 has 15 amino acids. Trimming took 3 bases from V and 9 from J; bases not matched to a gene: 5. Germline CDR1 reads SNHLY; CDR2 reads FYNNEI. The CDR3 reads CASSEGQGHISPLHF. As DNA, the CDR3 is TGTGCCAGCAGTGAGGGACAGGGGCATATTTCACCCCTCCACTTT.